A single sample is the source of the 18 T cell receptor beta chains below, sequenced in a study of CD8+ T cells in alopecia areata. This sample's treatment: oral pan-JAK inhibitor, 5-10 mg twice daily. Extracted RNA was reverse transcribed, and the resulting cDNA served as sequencing template. Assay used: immunoSEQ multiplex PCR; TCRdb lists only in-frame clones, some missing. The repertoire holds 180,000 or so clones, with approximately 53% as singletons. Material: CD8+ T cells sorted from blood, obtained at week 24, from a patient treated with tofacitinib. Receptor source: a human donor with alopecia areata.

This chain connects TRBV10-3 to TRBJ2-2; 9 nucleotides align to TRBD1. V gave up 8 bases and J gave up 4 bases; unmatched junction bases: 17. This CDR3 is built from 18 residues. The germline V gene has CDR1 ENHRY and CDR2 SYGVKD. CDR3 residues: CAIQNRDTGGPRTGELFF. In nucleotides, the CDR3 is TGTGCCATCCAAAATAGGGATACAGGGGGCCCGCGCACCGGGGAGCTGTTTTTT.

J is TRBJ2-7 and V is TRBV6-6, with D hard to call. Germline CDR1 is MNHNY and CDR2 is SVGAGI (reference sequence). V was pared by 4 bases and J by 6 bases, with 13 bases between. The CDR3 consists of 13 residues. The CDR3 DNA is TGTGCCAGCAGTTGGGATGTTCCCCCCGAGCAGTACTTC. Its translation is CASSWDVPPEQYF.

The chain combines TRBV5-1 with TRBJ2-7; D call uncertain. Deletions cut 4 bases from V and 6 bases from J, with 11 bases between. The CDR3 covers 12 residues. Germline lookup yields CDR1 SGHRS and CDR2 YFSETQ. The CDR3 loop reads CASSGGKGEQYF. Here the CDR3 DNA reads TGCGCCAGCAGCGGCGGTAAAGGCGAGCAGTACTTC. The full variable domain, with the rest looked up from reference TRBV5-1 and TRBJ2-7, is KAGVTQTPRYLIKTRGQQVTLSCSPISGHRSVSWYQQTPGQGLQFLFEYFSETQRNKGNFPGRFSGRQFSNSRSEMNVSTLELGDSALYLCASSGGKGEQYFGPGTRLTVT.

This chain connects TRBV15 to TRBJ1-1, with D perhaps matching TRBD1 (6 bases). V was cut by 10 bases and J by 6 bases, with 9 bases left in between. The CDR3 extends over 10 amino acids. Germline CDR1 LNHNV, CDR2 YYDKDF (reference sequence). CDR3 loop: CAIGGPEAFF. CDR3 in DNA: TGTGCCATCGGGGGGCCTGAAGCTTTCTTT.

This clone was counted only a few times. V usage is TRBV19 and J usage is TRBJ1-1; no clear D. CDR1 and CDR2 (germline): LNHDA, SQIVND (reference sequence). The CDR3 covers 13 residues. V lost 6 bases, J lost 2 bases, and 10 bases lay in between. CDR3 coding DNA: TGTGCCAGTAGCCCAACAGTAAACACTGAAGCTTTCTTT. It yields the protein CASSPTVNTEAFF.

J is TRBJ2-1 and V is TRBV30; D might be TRBD2 (5 bases). The CDR3 consists of 13 residues. Germline V gene sequence: CDR1 GTSNPN, CDR2 SVGIG (reference sequence). Trimming removed 3 bases at V and 10 bases at J, with 16 bases between. The CDR3: CAWRALTEEEQFF. The DNA of the CDR3 is TGTGCCTGGAGGGCCTTAACGGAGGAAGAGCAGTTCTTC.

This clone appeared a few times. This rearrangement joins TRBV5-6 to TRBJ1-1, with D possibly being TRBD1 (6 bases). V lost 2 bases to trimming and J lost 4 bases, with 9 bases between them. Germline V gene lookup returns CDR1 SGHDT and CDR2 YYEEEE. This CDR3 is built from 13 residues. CDR3 DNA: TGTGCCAGCAGCTTTGGCAGGGGCACTGAAGCTTTCTTT. This sequence encodes CASSFGRGTEAFF.

The V and J genes are TRBV12-5 and TRBJ2-7; no reliable D call. The CDR3 loop spans 12 amino acids. Germline CDR1 reads LGHNT; CDR2 reads FRNRAP. Trimming took off 6 bases at V and 13 bases at J, with 19 bases between the two ends. CDR3 residues: CASGSSFIGIYF. The CDR3 bases are TGTGCTAGTGGCTCATCCTTCATTGGGATTTACTTC.

The chain has TRBV7-9 and TRBJ2-1; D not resolved. Per the germline V gene, CDR1 is SEHNR and CDR2 is FQNEAQ (reference sequence). The length of the CDR3 is 17 residues. V shed 5 bases and J shed 1 base, with 18 bases lying between them. The CDR3 sequence is CASSPQYGQISYNEQFF. The CDR3 DNA is TGTGCCAGCAGCCCCCAATACGGGCAGATTTCCTACAATGAGCAGTTCTTC.

V and J are TRBV29-1 and TRBJ2-7, with D perhaps TRBD1 (5 bases). The germline V gene has CDR1 SQVTM and CDR2 ANQGSEA. The CDR3 runs 12 residues. The V end was cut by 6 bases, the J end by 2 bases, with 11 bases between. CDR3 in DNA: TGCAGCGTGGTGGCAGGGCCCTACGAGCAGTACTTC. This encodes CSVVAGPYEQYF.

The CDR3 loop reads CAWSPGQTQYF. The CDR3 DNA reads TGTGCCTGGAGCCCGGGACAGACGCAGTATTTT. The chain uses TRBV30 and TRBJ2-3, with TRBD1 matching over 7 bases. V shed 3 bases and J 9 bases; nucleotides not matched to a gene: 3. From germline, CDR1 is GTSNPN and CDR2 SVGIG (reference sequence). The CDR3 is 11 residues long.

The V gene is TRBV19, the J gene TRBJ2-2; D perhaps matches TRBD1 (6 bases). The CDR3 has 14 residues. Germline V gene data show CDR1 as LNHDA and CDR2 as SQIVND (reference sequence). V was pared by 6 bases and J by 2 bases, with 10 bases between. CDR3 sequence: CASRDRQNTGELFF. The CDR3 DNA is TGTGCCAGTAGAGACAGGCAAAACACCGGGGAGCTGTTTTTT.

This clone was observed a few times. This chain uses TRBV9 with TRBJ1-5; 7 bases align to TRBD1. Germline trimming cut 2 bases from V and 2 bases from J; bases unmatched to any gene: 4. The CDR3 is 15 amino acids. Germline CDR1 and CDR2: SGDLS and YYNGEE. The CDR3, as DNA: TGTGCCAGCAGCGTCCACGACAGGGGCAATCAGCCCCAGCATTTT. This encodes CASSVHDRGNQPQHF. Together with reference TRBV9 and TRBJ1-5, the CDR3 gives the full variable domain: DSGVTQTPKHLITATGQRVTLRCSPRSGDLSVYWYQQSLDQGLQFLIQYYNGEERAKGNILERFSAQQFPDLHSELNLSSLELGDSALYFCASSVHDRGNQPQHFGDGTRLSIL.

The chain links TRBV27 to TRBJ2-7; D is uncertain. The germline CDR1 and CDR2 sequences are MNHEY and SMNVEV (reference sequence). With 2 bases removed from V and 0 bases from J, the gap between germline ends came to 14 bases. The CDR3 extends over 16 amino acids. The CDR3: CASSLDYPGSSYEQYF. DNA of the CDR3: TGTGCCAGCAGTTTAGATTATCCCGGCAGCTCCTACGAGCAGTACTTC.

There are a few counts of this clone. The chain uses TRBV30 and TRBJ2-3, with D possibly being TRBD2 (6 bases). The CDR3 sequence is 13 residues long. Trimming took off 7 bases at V and 0 bases at J, with 11 bases between the two ends. Germline V CDR1 and CDR2: GTSNPN, SVGIG (reference sequence). The CDR3: CASLAVSTDTQYF. The DNA of the CDR3 is TGTGCCTCCTTAGCGGTGAGCACAGATACGCAGTATTTT.

This chain uses TRBV9 with TRBJ1-2; TRBD1 matches 7 bases. The trim removed 6 bases at V and 2 bases at J, leaving 1 base unmatched. This CDR3 has 12 amino acids. Germline values: CDR1 SGDLS, CDR2 YYNGEE. CDR3 bases: TGTGCCAGCAAAGGGGGCAACTATGGCTACACCTTC. Its protein product is CASKGGNYGYTF.

In its sample, this clone was seen a few times. This chain connects TRBV19 to TRBJ2-7; 7 nucleotides match TRBD2. CDR1 and CDR2 (germline): LNHDA, SQIVND (reference sequence). The CDR3 loop spans 16 amino acids. The ends lost 3 bases at V and 6 bases at J; junction bases unmatched: 14. The CDR3 region has the DNA TGTGCCAGTAGTATGGGAGGCTCTGCGGGAGCCACCGAGCAGTACTTC. Its translation is CASSMGGSAGATEQYF.

This chain joins TRBV5-1 and TRBJ2-1; D is undetermined. Germline assignment: CDR1 SGHRS and CDR2 YFSETQ. V lost 1 base, J lost 10 bases, and 9 bases lay in between. The CDR3 is 12 amino acids. Here the CDR3 reads CASSLIPKEQFF. In DNA, the CDR3 is TGCGCCAGCAGCTTGATTCCGAAAGAGCAGTTCTTC.